The 32 T cell receptor beta chains reported below all come from one sample, sequenced in a study of human T cells and chemical hapten exposure. TCRdb independently ran MiXCR on the RACE reads; one entry per CDR3 protein. The sample carries roughly 200,000 distinct CDR3 sequences, 20% to 25% recorded once. Stated time point: patch test 1, 2 weeks after DPC sensitization. Described treatment: therapeutic diphenylcyclopropenone sensitization with weekly scalp DPC. Specimen: whole blood, collected in connection with sensitization to the hapten diphenylcyclopropenone (DPC). These receptors were collected from a woman aged 45 to 65 with alopecia areata. Some clones in this sample may be carry-over from other donors' samples.

The chain is built from TRBV29-1 and TRBJ2-2; the D call may be TRBD1 or TRBD2 (5 bases each). The CDR3 has 15 amino acids. CDR1 is SQVTM and CDR2 is ANQGSEA in the germline V gene. V gave up 3 bases and J gave up 0 bases, with 11 bases separating them. CDR3 region: CSVEPGPANTGELFF. The CDR3 bases are TGCAGCGTTGAGCCGGGACCGGCGAACACCGGGGAGCTGTTTTTT.

This chain uses TRBV20-1 with TRBJ1-2, with 8 bases fitting TRBD1. V dropped 3 bases and J dropped 4; count of bases not matched to a gene: 7. In germline, CDR1 is DFQATT, CDR2 SNEGSKA (reference sequence). There are 14 residues in the CDR3. Here the CDR3 reads CSARETGAAYGYTF. Written as DNA, the CDR3 is TGCAGTGCTAGGGAGACAGGGGCCGCCTATGGCTACACCTTC.

The chain is built from TRBV20-1 and TRBJ2-1; 10 bases are shared with TRBD2. Per the germline V gene, CDR1 is DFQATT and CDR2 is SNEGSKA (reference sequence). This CDR3 is 13 amino acids long. The junction had 9 bases not matched to a gene; V was cut back by 5 bases and J by 11 bases. CDR3 coding DNA: TGCAGTGCTCCTCCTAGCGGGAGACCGAAGCAGTTCTTC. Translating gives CSAPPSGRPKQFF.

The J gene is TRBJ1-1, the V gene TRBV6-2 or TRBV6-3; 7 bases map to TRBD1. The germline gives CDR1 MNHEY, CDR2 SVGEGT. The CDR3 covers 14 residues. V lost 6 bases to trimming and J lost 0 bases; unmatched junction nucleotides: 4. In nucleotides, the CDR3 is TGTGCCAGCAGGGGTCAGGGGGTGAACACTGAAGCTTTCTTT. This encodes CASRGQGVNTEAFF.

The chain is built from TRBV27 and TRBJ2-7; TRBD2 is a possible D gene (6 bases). Germline CDR1 and CDR2: MNHEY and SMNVEV (reference sequence). V was clipped by 2 bases and J by 7 bases, with 9 bases between them. CDR3 length: 12 residues. In DNA form, the CDR3 reads TGTGCCAGCAGTTTAGGGAGCGGGGAGCAGTACTTC. Translating it yields CASSLGSGEQYF.

The CDR3 DNA reads TGTGCCACCAGTGACACAAAGGATAGCAATCAGCCCCAGCATTTT. Its translation: CATSDTKDSNQPQHF. The chain links TRBV24-1 to TRBJ1-5; no reliable D call. Germline CDR1 reads KGHDR; CDR2 reads SFDVKD. Trimming took off 4 bases at V and 0 bases at J, with 9 bases between the two ends. This CDR3 has 15 residues.

This clonotype has just a few counts. V is TRBV12-3 or TRBV12-4 and J is TRBJ1-5; D call uncertain. The CDR3 covers 16 residues. V dropped 3 bases and J dropped 5 bases, with 17 bases sitting between them. The CDR3 DNA sequence: TGTGCCAGCAGTTTGGGTTATTGGAGGGTGGATCAGCCCCAGCATTTT. This encodes CASSLGYWRVDQPQHF.

This clonotype was observed a few times. V gene TRBV7-9 combines with J gene TRBJ2-2; 10 bases fit TRBD2. The CDR3 runs 14 residues. J gave up 7 bases and V 7 bases, and 6 bases lay outside the gene matches. Germline V gene data show CDR1 as SEHNR and CDR2 as FQNEAQ (reference sequence). The CDR3, as DNA: TGTGCCAGCACCAGCGGGAGGGCAAGCGGGGAGCTGTTTTTT. The encoded protein is CASTSGRASGELFF.

The gene calls are TRBV6-2 or TRBV6-3 and TRBJ2-2, with 7 nucleotides matching TRBD1. Unmatched junction bases numbered 10, after V lost 6 bases and J lost 6 bases. The V gene's germline CDR1 is MNHEY and CDR2 SVGEGT. The CDR3 covers 15 residues. CDR3 sequence (DNA): TGTGCCAGCAGGACGAGCAGGGGGTGGTCCGGGGAGCTGTTTTTT. Translated: CASRTSRGWSGELFF.

This clonotype came up a few times. The genes are TRBV9 and TRBJ2-5; the match to TRBD2 covers 8 bases. This CDR3 contains 17 residues. Germline V gene sequence: CDR1 SGDLS, CDR2 YYNGEE. Trimming cost V 4 bases and J 0 bases; bases outside gene matches: 11. The CDR3 loop reads CASSSSGSGGYQETQYF. The CDR3 DNA reads TGTGCCAGCAGCTCCTCTGGGAGCGGGGGTTACCAAGAGACCCAGTACTTC.

This chain connects TRBV7-9 to TRBJ2-7, with 9 bases that match TRBD1. The CDR3 is 13 residues long. The V gene end was trimmed by 11 bases and the J gene end by 6 bases; junction bases not matched to a gene: 11. The germline V gene has CDR1 SEHNR and CDR2 FQNEAQ (reference sequence). This CDR3 is CAGQQGAGGEQYF. The CDR3 DNA reads TGTGCCGGGCAACAGGGGGCCGGGGGCGAGCAGTACTTC.

The chain employs TRBV20-1 and TRBJ1-1; TRBD1 agrees at 9 bases. V was pared by 6 bases and J by 3 bases, with 5 bases of the junction left unmatched. Germline CDR1 and CDR2: DFQATT and SNEGSKA (reference sequence). This CDR3 is 13 amino acids long. This chain's CDR3 is CSATRDRDTEAFF. The CDR3 DNA is TGCAGTGCCACCCGGGACAGGGACACTGAAGCTTTCTTT.

CDR3 amino acids: CASSYHSSLDGGVYNEQFF. The CDR3, as DNA: TGTGCCAGCAGTTACCACTCGTCCTTGGACGGGGGCGTCTACAATGAGCAGTTCTTC. The gene calls are TRBV6-5 and TRBJ2-1; D assignment may be TRBD1 or TRBD2 (6 bases each). The CDR3 extends over 19 amino acids. Looked up from germline, CDR1 is MNHEY and CDR2 is SVGAGI. Trimming took 2 bases from V and 3 from J, leaving 23 bases between them.

This clonotype was detected a few times. This chain connects TRBV20-1 to TRBJ2-4, with 11 bases matching TRBD2. CDR3 length equals 19 residues. The germline V gene encodes CDR1 DFQATT and CDR2 SNEGSKA (reference sequence). The J segment lost 1 base and the V segment lost 4 bases, leaving 15 bases of the junction unmatched. In DNA, the CDR3 is TGCAGTGCTATAAGACTAGCGGGACTGGGGGGTACGGCCAAAAACATTCAGTACTTC. Translation: CSAIRLAGLGGTAKNIQYF.

Only a few counts were recorded for this clonotype. V usage is TRBV7-3 and J usage is TRBJ1-1; D might be TRBD1 (5 bases). This CDR3 is 15 amino acids long. V lost 2 bases and J 0 bases, leaving 10 bases between the germline ends. Germline assignment: CDR1 SGHTA and CDR2 FQGTGA. In DNA form, the CDR3 reads TGTGCCAGCAGCTTAGACAGCTTGATGAACACTGAAGCTTTCTTT. It encodes CASSLDSLMNTEAFF.

The table lists this clonotype with a few counts. V gene TRBV2 combines with J gene TRBJ2-7; 10 nucleotides align to TRBD1. The V and J ends lost 7 bases and 1 base, in that order; junction bases with no gene match: 10. This CDR3 region has 16 residues. Germline CDR1 SNHLY, CDR2 FYNNEI. CDR3 DNA sequence: TGTGCCAGCAAAGGGCCCGGGACAGGGGTATCCTACGAGCAGTACTTC. This gives the protein CASKGPGTGVSYEQYF.

V usage is TRBV12-5 and J usage is TRBJ2-1; D is undetermined. Germline CDR1 reads LGHNT; CDR2 reads FRNRAP. CDR3 size: 11 residues. The ends were cut back, 7 bases at V and 7 bases at J, with 8 bases in the middle. CDR3 DNA sequence: TGTGCTAGTGACCGGATTAATGAGCAGTTCTTC. Translated: CASDRINEQFF.

This clonotype occurred a few times. The chain employs TRBV10-3 and TRBJ2-2; 10 bases match TRBD1. CDR1 is ENHRY, CDR2 SYGVKD, per germline. The CDR3 loop spans 18 amino acids. Trimming at V came to 2 bases and at J to 4 bases, leaving 10 bases not matched to a gene. The DNA of the CDR3 is TGTGCCATCAGTGAGGTGGGGACAGGGGATAAGGGCACCGGGGAGCTGTTTTTT. It is translated as CAISEVGTGDKGTGELFF.

The gene calls are TRBV5-4 and TRBJ2-1, with TRBD1 identical over 7 bases. Germline CDR1 SGHNT, CDR2 YYREEE (reference sequence). This CDR3 contains 13 residues. V was clipped by 5 bases and J by 5 bases; unmatched bases: 4. CDR3 in amino acids: CASRQGPNNEQFF. The CDR3 nucleotides are TGTGCCAGCAGACAGGGGCCCAACAATGAGCAGTTCTTC.

The V and J genes are TRBV5-6 and TRBJ2-6; 10 bases are a match to TRBD2. Germline CDR1 reads SGHDT; CDR2 reads YYEEEE. The CDR3 length is 20 residues. The V and J ends lost 4 bases and 0 bases, in that order; junction bases with no gene match: 13. The CDR3 sequence is CASSPLAGWGTYSGANVLTF. For the CDR3, the DNA is TGTGCCAGCAGCCCACTAGCGGGATGGGGTACTTACTCTGGGGCCAACGTCCTGACTTTC. The full variable domain, completed using reference TRBV5-6 and TRBJ2-6, is DAGVTQSPTHLIKTRGQQVTLRCSPKSGHDTVSWYQQALGQGPQFIFQYYEEEERQRGNFPDRFSGHQFPNYSSELNVNALLLGDSALYLCASSPLAGWGTYSGANVLTFGAGSRLTVL.

This clonotype was detected only a few times. V is TRBV5-1 and J is TRBJ2-1; D is possibly TRBD1 (6 bases). With 1 base removed from V and 4 bases from J, the gap between germline ends came to 12 bases. Germline CDR1 and CDR2: SGHRS and YFSETQ. The CDR3 runs to 15 residues. The CDR3 DNA reads TGCGCCAGCAGCTTGTCGAGGGGGTTGTACAATGAGCAGTTCTTC. Amino acid sequence: CASSLSRGLYNEQFF.

The chain uses TRBV5-1 and TRBJ2-4, with D uncertain. V lost 5 bases to trimming and J lost 9 bases, with 21 bases between them. Germline CDR1 and CDR2: SGHRS and YFSETQ. The CDR3 covers 15 residues. The chain's CDR3 is CASRPDTGVSIIQYF. CDR3 bases: TGCGCCAGCAGACCCGATACTGGGGTTTCTATCATTCAGTACTTC. Filled out from reference TRBV5-1 and TRBJ2-4, the complete variable domain reads KAGVTQTPRYLIKTRGQQVTLSCSPISGHRSVSWYQQTPGQGLQFLFEYFSETQRNKGNFPGRFSGRQFSNSRSEMNVSTLELGDSALYLCASRPDTGVSIIQYFGAGTRLSVL.

This clonotype was seen many times. This chain uses TRBV5-1 with TRBJ1-2; 8 bases match TRBD1. Germline V gene lookup returns CDR1 SGHRS and CDR2 YFSETQ. V shed 5 bases and J 4 bases; nucleotides not matched to a gene: 7. The CDR3 has 14 amino acids. CDR3 in DNA: TGCGCCAGCAGGACAGGGGATGACGGCTATGGCTACACCTTC. It translates to CASRTGDDGYGYTF.

The genes are TRBV6-5 and TRBJ1-5; possibly TRBD1 for D (6 bases). The germline V gene has CDR1 MNHEY and CDR2 SVGAGI. CDR3 length: 16 amino acids. With 5 bases removed from V and 2 bases from J, the gap between germline ends came to 16 bases. The CDR3 nucleotides read TGTGCCAGCAGTGTTTACAGGGTAGCAGGCAATCAGCCCCAGCATTTT. It specifies CASSVYRVAGNQPQHF.

This rearrangement joins TRBV20-1 to TRBJ1-4; D call uncertain. This CDR3 has 15 amino acids. Deletions cut 0 bases from V and 0 bases from J, with 8 bases between. Per the germline V gene, CDR1 is DFQATT and CDR2 is SNEGSKA (reference sequence). The CDR3 sequence is CSARDRKATNEKLFF. The CDR3 coding sequence is TGCAGTGCTAGAGATCGGAAGGCAACTAATGAAAAACTGTTTTTT.

This clonotype was observed a few times. The V and J genes are TRBV7-2 and TRBJ2-2, with TRBD2 as a possible D gene (5 bases). From germline, CDR1 is SGHTA and CDR2 FQGNSA. The CDR3 contains 15 residues. V lost 4 bases, J lost 3 bases, and 12 bases lay in between. Here the CDR3 DNA reads TGTGCCAGCAGCTCAACGCGGACTCACACCGGGGAGCTGTTTTTT. Its protein is CASSSTRTHTGELFF.

This clonotype showed up just a few times. The chain employs TRBV5-1 and TRBJ2-3; no clear D gene. Trimming stripped 4 bases from V and 4 bases from J, with 10 bases between. Germline CDR1 is SGHRS and CDR2 is YFSETQ. CDR3 length: 13 residues. The CDR3 sequence is CASSLSVPDTQYF. CDR3 coding DNA: TGCGCCAGCAGCCTAAGCGTCCCAGATACGCAGTATTTT.

This clonotype was seen more than once but under ten times. The chain employs TRBV21-1 and TRBJ2-2; TRBD1 reflects the table's D call only, with no check against the DNA. TRBV21-1 is a recognized pseudogene. The CDR3 has 16 amino acids. CDR3 region: CASSKDPGQDTGELFF. CDR3 bases: TGTGCCAGCAGCAAAGATCCGGGACAGGACACCGGGGAGCTGTTTTTT.

The rearrangement links TRBV20-1 to TRBJ2-7; 11 positions agree with TRBD2. This CDR3 spans 13 amino acids. J lost 5 bases, V lost 5 bases, and 5 bases had no gene match. Germline loops: CDR1 DFQATT, CDR2 SNEGSKA (reference sequence). The CDR3 sequence: CSASLAGGNEQYF. The DNA for the CDR3 is TGCAGTGCTTCGCTAGCGGGAGGCAACGAGCAGTACTTC.

This clonotype turned up a few times. This sequence joins TRBV6-2 or TRBV6-3 and TRBJ2-7; D is possibly TRBD2 (5 bases). Germline V gives CDR1 MNHEY, CDR2 SVGEGT. The CDR3 totals 13 residues. Trimming cost V 6 bases and J 5 bases, with 14 bases left between them. CDR3 sequence: CASSRTGVHEQYF. The DNA of the CDR3 is TGTGCCAGCAGCCGGACCGGGGTCCACGAGCAGTACTTC.

This clonotype was observed a few times. V and J are TRBV7-9 and TRBJ2-4, with no clear D. Deletions cut 1 base from V and 2 bases from J, with 12 bases between. Germline CDR1 is SEHNR and CDR2 is FQNEAQ (reference sequence). CDR3 length: 16 amino acids. The CDR3 nucleotides read TGTGCCAGCAGCTTAGTGATCGCACCGACCAAAAACATTCAGTACTTC. Protein product: CASSLVIAPTKNIQYF. Looking up the rest from reference TRBV7-9 and TRBJ2-4 gives the full variable domain: DTGVSQNPRHKITKRGQNVTFRCDPISEHNRLYWYRQTLGQGPEFLTYFQNEAQLEKSRLLSDRFSAERPKGSFSTLEIQRTEQGDSAMYLCASSLVIAPTKNIQYFGAGTRLSVL.

This clonotype showed up just once. J is TRBJ2-3 and V is TRBV20-1; D may be TRBD2 (6 bases). Germline V lookup: CDR1 DFQATT, CDR2 SNEGSKA (reference sequence). CDR3 length equals 14 residues. Trimming cost V 3 bases and J 1 base, with 11 bases left between them. The CDR3 DNA sequence: TGCAGTGCTAGTTTCGGGAGAGGCACAGATACGCAGTATTTT. Encoded protein: CSASFGRGTDTQYF.